Detailed here is one T cell receptor beta chain. These data belong to a study of T cells in Graves' hyperthyroidism and ophthalmopathy. Across the study: Peripheral blood was drawn at first diagnosis, prior to all treatment.

The CDR3 is made up of 15 amino acids. Looked up from germline, CDR1 is SGDLS and CDR2 is YYNGEE. Trimming at V came to 2 bases and at J to 7 bases, leaving 6 bases not matched to a gene. TCR beta CDR3 sequences were amplified from RNA transcripts. Researchers ran a first-round RT-PCR on the TCR CDR3 using the HTBI primer set. TCRdb recomputed calls from the multiplex PCR reads with MiXCR, one row per CDR3 protein. The profile covers over 150,000 distinct CDR3 sequences, with roughly a sixth appearing a single time and roughly 50% taken by the ten largest. Clinical symptoms, serum thyroxine and TRAb, thyroid ultrasound and orbital computed tomography together formed the diagnostic basis.

The source of this sequence is a woman between 50 and 59 years old with Graves' hyperthyroidism. The source material was blood. The chain couples TRBV9 to TRBJ1-6; TRBD1 matches at 7 bases. Written as DNA, the CDR3 is TGTGCCAGCAGCGTGGAAACAGGGGTGAATTCACCCCTCCACTTT. This sequence encodes CASSVETGVNSPLHF.